This is a list of T cell receptor beta chains from one sample in a study of T cell responses to AZD1222 COVID-19 vaccine. The protocol was immunoSEQ multiplex PCR, while the TCRdb copy is restricted to in-frame clones and leaves out a portion. This sample has fewer than 90,000 clones, with about 88% found just once. Sequenced here: peripheral blood, sampled on day 0 of AZD1222 vaccination. Receptors were obtained from an adult in good health. Each CDR3 is given with its conserved first and last residue. The D gene is left open where the match is weak. The size entry is marked missing in some rows and otherwise reads once, few, many or a size class.

TRBV10-3	TRBJ2-1	once	-	TGTGCCATCAGTGTAGGAAGGGACTTAAGCTCCTACAATGAGCAGTTCTTC	CAISVGRDLSSYNEQFF
TRBV6-5	TRBJ1-2	-	TRBD1	TGTGCCAGCCCTTATCGGGGAGGGGGCAGCGAGGGCTACACCTTC	CASPYRGGGSEGYTF
TRBV19	TRBJ1-1	once	-	TGTGCCAGTAGCCCAAGGCCGGGGATGAACACTGAAGCTTTCTTT	CASSPRPGMNTEAFF
TRBV3-1/TRBV3-2	TRBJ1-2	-	-	TGTGCCAGCAGCCAAGAGGCCGGGACGGTATATGGCTACACCTTC	CASSQEAGTVYGYTF
TRBV14	TRBJ1-6	-	-	TGTGCCAGCAGCCATGTTCTTGGCGGTTATAATTCACCCCTCCACTTT	CASSHVLGGYNSPLHF
TRBV6-5	TRBJ1-1	-	TRBD1	TGTGCCAGCACCGGGACAGTCAACACTGAAGCTTTCTTT	CASTGTVNTEAFF
TRBV19	TRBJ2-1	-	TRBD1	TGTGCCAGTAGTACCTCCGGGACAGGGGATTATGAGCAGTTCTTC	CASSTSGTGDYEQFF
TRBV6-1	TRBJ1-5	large	TRBD1	TGTGCCAGCAGTGAAAATGACAGGGATTATCAGCCCCAGCATTTT	CASSENDRDYQPQHF
TRBV3-1/TRBV3-2	TRBJ1-3	-	TRBD1	TGTGCCAGCAGCACGACAGGGGGAGGAAACACCATATATTTT	CASSTTGGGNTIYF
TRBV9	TRBJ1-3	-	-	TGTGCCAGCAGCGTTAGGGCTATTGGAAACACCATATATTTT	CASSVRAIGNTIYF
TRBV30	TRBJ1-2	-	-	TGTGCCTGGAATTTGGCAGCAGATGGCTACACCTTC	CAWNLAADGYTF
TRBV4-2	TRBJ1-2	-	-	TGTGCCAGCAGCCAAGATGGGGGGGACACGTATGGCTACACCTTC	CASSQDGGDTYGYTF
TRBV6-5	TRBJ2-1	-	-	TGTGCCAGCAGCCTAGCCCCCCCGTCGTACAATGAGCAGTTCTTC	CASSLAPPSYNEQFF
TRBV19	TRBJ1-3	-	TRBD1	TGTGCCAGTAGTGGAAGGGGGCGAAACACCATATATTTT	CASSGRGRNTIYF
TRBV15	TRBJ1-2	-	-	TGTGCCACCAGCAGAGAAATTATAAGAACTAACTATGGCTACACCTTC	CATSREIIRTNYGYTF
TRBV28	TRBJ2-5	-	-	TGTGCCAGCAGTTTACGGGGAGAGACCCAGTACTTC	CASSLRGETQYF
TRBV7-2	TRBJ2-3	-	TRBD2	TGTGCCAGCAGCTTAGCTAGCGGGGGGGCAGAAGATACGCAGTATTTT	CASSLASGGAEDTQYF
TRBV9	TRBJ2-1	-	-	TGTGCCAGCAGCCCGTCTACGCAACTTTACAATGAGCAGTTCTTC	CASSPSTQLYNEQFF
TRBV6-1	TRBJ2-2	-	-	TGTGCCAGCAGTGAAGAGGGCAGGGGGGCCGGGGAGCTGTTTTTT	CASSEEGRGAGELFF
TRBV28	TRBJ1-5	few	-	TGTGCCAGCAGTTCTAGGACCCGGCGGGCATCCAATCAGCCCCAGCATTTT	CASSSRTRRASNQPQHF
TRBV3-1/TRBV3-2	TRBJ2-7	-	TRBD2	TGTGCCAGCAGCCACGGGACTAGACTTTACGAGCAGTACTTC	CASSHGTRLYEQYF
TRBV29-1	TRBJ1-5	-	-	TGCAGCGTTCTCGGGACAAACTATCAGCCCCAGCATTTT	CSVLGTNYQPQHF
TRBV6-5	TRBJ1-4	-	-	TGTGCCAGCACCCCGGGAAGGGCTAATGAAAAACTGTTTTTT	CASTPGRANEKLFF
TRBV5-1	TRBJ2-1	-	-	TGCGCCAGCAGCTCATTCAGGGGCAGGGGTTTGAATGAGCAGTTCTTC	CASSSFRGRGLNEQFF
TRBV5-1	TRBJ1-1	once	-	TGCGCCAGCAGCTCCCGGACGCTACCCGGTCTAGCTTTCTTT	CASSSRTLPGLAFF
TRBV6-6	TRBJ2-2	large	-	TGTGCCAGCAGTTACGATTCTAGAAACACCGGGGAGCTGTTTTTT	CASSYDSRNTGELFF